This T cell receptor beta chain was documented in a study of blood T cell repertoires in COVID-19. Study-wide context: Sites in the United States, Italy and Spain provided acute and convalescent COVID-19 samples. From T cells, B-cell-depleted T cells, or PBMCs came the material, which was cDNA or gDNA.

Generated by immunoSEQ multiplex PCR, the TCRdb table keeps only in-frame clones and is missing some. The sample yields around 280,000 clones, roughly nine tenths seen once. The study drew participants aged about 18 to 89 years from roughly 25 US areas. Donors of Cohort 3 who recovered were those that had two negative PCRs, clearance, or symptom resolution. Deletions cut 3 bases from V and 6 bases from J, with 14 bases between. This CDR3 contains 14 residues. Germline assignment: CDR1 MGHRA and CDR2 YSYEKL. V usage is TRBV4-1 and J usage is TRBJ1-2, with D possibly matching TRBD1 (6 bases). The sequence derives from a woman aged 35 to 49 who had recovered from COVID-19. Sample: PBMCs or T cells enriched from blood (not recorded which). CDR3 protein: CASSHPGQNNGYTF. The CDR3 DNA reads TGCGCCAGCAGCCACCCCGGACAGAACAATGGCTACACCTTC.